Sequencing of this TCR beta chain was carried out in a study of CD8+ T cells in alopecia areata. Notes on the study in general: Compared with mice, patients displayed less clear TCR sharing, possibly for HLA-related reasons.

Those with alopecia areata gave lesional scalp punch biopsies and peripheral blood. V lost 4 bases to trimming and J lost 6 bases; unmatched junction nucleotides: 11. The CDR3 length is 17 residues. From germline, CDR1 is SGDLS and CDR2 YYNGEE. Turning to this clone: Its antigen is as yet unknown.

Reverse transcription of extracted RNA yielded cDNA, which provided the sequencing template. Some clones are missing from TCRdb's copy, which holds only in-frame ones; the method was immunoSEQ multiplex PCR. The data hold 95,000 to 150,000 clones, with roughly 50% observed a single time. This TCR was sampled from a human donor with alopecia areata. Sequencing input: NKG2D-low CD8+ T cells sorted from blood. This chain connects TRBV9 to TRBJ2-1, with 12 bases that match TRBD2. This CDR3 reads CASSHRLAGDISNEQFF. Here the CDR3 DNA reads TGTGCCAGCAGCCACAGACTAGCGGGAGACATAAGCAATGAGCAGTTCTTC.